The 18 T cell receptor beta chains in this list originate from one sample, sequenced in a study of post-analysis software for immune sequencing data (dated by TCRdb to about 2015). Results and caveats for the whole study, not just this receptor: Roughly 5 TRBV segments, including TRBV5-6, TRBV5-1 and TRBV20-1, were significantly more frequent in patients than controls.

Receptor libraries were prepared by PCR. Sequencing used an Illumina HiSeq 2500. Unique molecular identifiers were incorporated into TCR beta cDNA libraries to reduce PCR and sequencing biases. TCRdb trimmed the raw reads at Q25, called clones with MiXCR and kept productive beta chains. Every distinct CDR3 protein forms one entry, paired with its most common genes and DNA. The sample table records 650,000 to 850,000 distinct CDR3 sequences; around 45% of these occur just once. Roughly 4.4% of the sample is in the top ten clones. No antigen has been assigned to these receptors. The sequencing sample was made of blood. Receptor source: a girl between 10 and 17 years old with multiple sclerosis.

This chain uses TRBV29-1 with TRBJ1-1; no clear D gene. CDR3 length: 13 amino acids. The V gene's germline CDR1 is SQVTM and CDR2 ANQGSEA. V was clipped by 3 bases and J by 0 bases, with 8 bases between them. Written as DNA, the CDR3 is TGCAGCGTTGAGGGCATCCTGAACACTGAAGCTTTCTTT. It translates to CSVEGILNTEAFF.

The chain combines TRBV20-1 with TRBJ1-1, with unresolved D. Germline V lookup: CDR1 DFQATT, CDR2 SNEGSKA (reference sequence). Trimming left V 2 bases short and J 0 bases short, with 7 bases between. The CDR3 runs to 13 residues. This chain's CDR3 is CSARQEVNTEAFF. CDR3 DNA sequence: TGCAGTGCTAGACAGGAGGTGAACACTGAAGCTTTCTTT.

This clonotype was counted between two and nine times. The chain combines TRBV20-1 with TRBJ1-4, with D unresolved. The germline gives CDR1 DFQATT, CDR2 SNEGSKA (reference sequence). The CDR3 contains 14 residues. The germline V and J ends were trimmed by 3 bases and 5 bases, with 13 bases remaining between them. As DNA, the CDR3 is TGCAGTGCTAGCACCATGGACGGGAATGAAAAACTGTTTTTT. As protein: CSASTMDGNEKLFF.

The CDR3 nucleotides read TGTGCCACCAGTGATCCGGCGGGAGGGTGGGCTACGCAGTATTTT. Its translation is CATSDPAGGWATQYF. The chain carries TRBV24-1 and TRBJ2-3; 9 bases map to TRBD2. The J segment lost 8 bases and the V segment lost 3 bases, leaving 8 bases of the junction unmatched. The CDR3 runs to 15 residues. Germline V gene data show CDR1 as KGHDR and CDR2 as SFDVKD.

This clonotype showed up just a few times. The chain carries TRBV7-3 and TRBJ1-6; D perhaps matches TRBD1 (5 bases). This CDR3 is 13 amino acids long. V lost 5 bases and J lost 4, with 6 bases in between. CDR1 and CDR2 (germline): SGHTA, FQGTGA. The CDR3 is CASSQGYNSPLHF. The CDR3 DNA follows: TGTGCCAGCAGCCAGGGATATAATTCACCCCTCCACTTT.

The chain uses TRBV12-3 or TRBV12-4 and TRBJ1-1, with 8 bases fitting TRBD1. The CDR3 extends over 15 amino acids. J gave up 6 bases and V 8 bases, and 14 bases lay outside the gene matches. The CDR3 here is CASESGLARGPEAFF. CDR3 nucleotides: TGTGCCAGCGAATCGGGGCTGGCCAGGGGGCCTGAAGCTTTCTTT.

This chain links TRBV28 with TRBJ2-3; a possible D gene is TRBD2 (5 bases). There are 14 residues in the CDR3. Germline lookup yields CDR1 MDHEN and CDR2 SYDVKM. V was pared by 2 bases and J by 6 bases, with 12 bases between. The CDR3 region has the DNA TGTGCCAGCAGTTTAGGAGCGGCCGGGGATACGCAGTATTTT. Protein: CASSLGAAGDTQYF. Filled out from reference TRBV28 and TRBJ2-3, the complete variable domain reads DVKVTQSSRYLVKRTGEKVFLECVQDMDHENMFWYRQDPGLGLRLIYFSYDVKMKEKGDIPEGYSVSREKKERFSLILESASTNQTSMYLCASSLGAAGDTQYFGPGTRLTVL.

This clonotype appeared a few times. The V call is TRBV5-1, the J call TRBJ1-2, with D maybe TRBD1 (5 bases). With 0 bases removed from V and 2 bases from J, the gap between germline ends came to 14 bases. This CDR3 region has 16 residues. Germline CDR1 and CDR2: SGHRS and YFSETQ. This CDR3 is CASSLDGRDQNYGYTF. In nucleotides, the CDR3 is TGCGCCAGCAGCTTGGACGGCAGGGACCAGAACTATGGCTACACCTTC.

J is TRBJ1-2 and V is TRBV7-9; no clear D. Germline V CDR1 and CDR2: SEHNR, FQNEAQ (reference sequence). This CDR3 contains 12 residues. The V gene lost 4 bases and the J gene lost 8 bases, with 11 bases spanning the gap. In nucleotides, the CDR3 is TGTGCCAGCAGCTCCGGACGGAGAGGCTACACCTTC. Translation: CASSSGRRGYTF.

The rearrangement links TRBV29-1 to TRBJ2-1; 7 bases match TRBD2. Per germline, CDR1 SQVTM and CDR2 ANQGSEA. CDR3 length equals 14 residues. The CDR3 sequence: CSLRSGALHNEQFF. DNA for the CDR3: TGCTCACTACGAAGCGGGGCTCTCCACAATGAGCAGTTCTTC.

This clonotype was seen repeatedly, ten times or more. The gene calls are TRBV4-1 and TRBJ2-7, with TRBD2 matching over 9 bases. The trim removed 0 bases at V and 2 bases at J, leaving 8 bases unmatched. The CDR3 loop spans 17 amino acids. Germline lookup yields CDR1 MGHRA and CDR2 YSYEKL. The CDR3 protein is CASSQDWATSGTYEQYF. CDR3 sequence (DNA): TGCGCCAGCAGCCAAGATTGGGCGACTAGCGGAACCTACGAGCAGTACTTC.

The V and J genes are TRBV29-1 and TRBJ2-3; D may be TRBD2 (5 bases). The CDR3 loop spans 14 amino acids. Germline V CDR1 and CDR2: SQVTM, ANQGSEA. Trimming pared 0 bases from V and 4 bases from J, leaving 11 bases between. The CDR3 loop is CSVEDSGSPDTQYF. DNA of the CDR3: TGCAGCGTTGAAGATTCGGGAAGCCCAGATACGCAGTATTTT.

The sample holds a few counts of this clonotype. The gene calls are TRBV6-5 and TRBJ2-3; no reliable D call. CDR1 and CDR2 from the germline V gene are MNHEY and SVGAGI. Deletions cut 2 bases from V and 1 base from J, with 7 bases between. The length of the CDR3 is 14 residues. CDR3 DNA: TGTGCCAGCAGTTACCTGCCAGGCACAGATACGCAGTATTTT. Amino acid sequence: CASSYLPGTDTQYF.

V usage is TRBV5-1 and J usage is TRBJ2-1, with 8 bases aligning to TRBD2. CDR1 SGHRS and CDR2 YFSETQ come from the germline V gene. Trimming cost V 4 bases and J 6 bases; bases outside gene matches: 9. CDR3 length equals 15 residues. CDR3 protein: CASSDGQLAANEQFF. DNA of the CDR3: TGCGCCAGCAGCGATGGTCAACTAGCGGCCAATGAGCAGTTCTTC.

The chain combines TRBV20-1 with TRBJ2-7; possibly TRBD2 for D (5 bases). Trimming left V 5 bases short and J 1 base short, with 15 bases between. Germline V CDR1 and CDR2: DFQATT, SNEGSKA (reference sequence). The CDR3 contains 14 residues. The DNA of the CDR3 is TGCAGTGCTGCGGACTTACGGATATCCTACGAGCAGTACTTC. Translation: CSAADLRISYEQYF.

This sequence joins TRBV7-2 and TRBJ2-1; 11 bases fit TRBD2. V gave up 0 bases and J gave up 10 bases; unmatched junction bases: 8. Germline CDR1 SGHTA, CDR2 FQGNSA. CDR3 length: 16 amino acids. The CDR3 DNA reads as TGTGCCAGCAGCTTAGCCCCCCTAGCGGGGGGTCGCGAGCAGTTCTTC. Protein sequence: CASSLAPLAGGREQFF.

The chain carries TRBV6-5 and TRBJ2-7; D could derive from TRBD1 or TRBD2 (5 bases each). Per the germline V gene, CDR1 is MNHEY and CDR2 is SVGAGI. The germline V and J ends were trimmed by 2 bases and 3 bases, with 11 bases remaining between them. The CDR3 is 14 residues long. The CDR3 sequence is CASSYGGPYYEQYF. Written as DNA, the CDR3 is TGTGCCAGCAGTTACGGGGGACCCTACTACGAGCAGTACTTC.

The chain couples TRBV6-6 to TRBJ1-1; possible D gene TRBD1, 6 bases. V lost 3 bases to trimming and J lost 1 base, with 9 bases between them. CDR3 size: 14 residues. Germline V gives CDR1 MNHNY, CDR2 SVGAGI (reference sequence). CDR3 nucleotide sequence: TGTGCCAGCAGTTATGTGACAGGGAACACTGAAGCTTTCTTT. Translating it yields CASSYVTGNTEAFF.